These T cell receptor beta chains were read from a single sample in a study of T cells after yellow fever vaccination. TCRdb passed the 5' RACE reads through MiXCR, listing each CDR3 protein once. The sample shows 100,000 to 150,000 distinct CDR3 sequences, under 8.5% of them seen only once. Sequencing used CD4+ T cells sorted from PBMCs, obtained roughly 10 days after the first yellow fever vaccination. The receptor set was obtained from a man in his late teens or twenties who received the YFV17D yellow fever vaccine. Each CDR3 is given with its conserved first and last residue. The listing skips clone size in some rows; elsewhere it reads once, few, many or a size class.

>TRBJ1-1|few|TRBV7-3
CASSLGQGFREAFF
>TRBJ2-6|many|TRBV28
CASRSSGANVLTF
>TRBJ1-2|few|TRBV6-2/TRBV6-3
CASSLSTNYGYTF
>TRBJ1-3|many|TRBV7-9
CASSSLGTGAGNTIYF
>TRBJ2-2|many|TRBV16
CASSAGQGNAGELFF
>TRBJ2-1|many|TRBV19
CATTGYSYNEQFF
>TRBJ1-2|many|TRBV12-3/TRBV12-4
CASSLRGSRGYTF
>TRBJ1-5|many|TRBV5-1
CASSLGTGGQPQHF
>TRBJ1-2|many|TRBV29-1
CSEGQEGGYTF
>TRBJ2-3|many|TRBV20-1
CSAINGAKGDTQYF
>TRBJ2-5|many|TRBV6-1
CASSVQNLQETQYF
>TRBJ2-3|many|TRBV20-1
CSARGLAGASTDTQYF
>TRBJ1-5|many|TRBV20-1
CSATESADQPQHF
>TRBJ2-1|many|TRBV7-2
CASSLAFSSYNEQFF
>TRBJ2-1|many|TRBV20-1
CSVDRGHEQFF
>TRBJ1-5|many|TRBV5-1
CASSLGGVGQPQHF
>TRBJ1-1|many|TRBV5-1
CASSLNGANTEAFF
>TRBJ2-2|many|TRBV9
CASSVGGTGNTGELFF
>TRBJ2-1|-|TRBV12-3/TRBV12-4
CACNAGTGGVLWYNEQFF
>TRBJ2-2|many|TRBV7-2
CASSQLGYGGKNTGELFF
>TRBJ2-1|many|TRBV27
CASSRRNLSYYNEQFF
>TRBJ1-2|many|TRBV20-1
CSATGQVMNYGYTF
>TRBJ2-5|many|TRBV4-3
CASSQGNRGETQYF
>TRBJ1-2|many|TRBV7-9
CASSYRQGTTSYGYTF
>TRBJ2-5|-|TRBV28
CASSLSSGLEKTQYF
>TRBJ1-6|-|TRBV20-1
CSASKDSHAENSPLHF
>TRBJ1-1|few|TRBV5-1
CASSLWGQGHTEAFF
>TRBJ1-3|many|TRBV7-2
CASSQGPGGNTIYF